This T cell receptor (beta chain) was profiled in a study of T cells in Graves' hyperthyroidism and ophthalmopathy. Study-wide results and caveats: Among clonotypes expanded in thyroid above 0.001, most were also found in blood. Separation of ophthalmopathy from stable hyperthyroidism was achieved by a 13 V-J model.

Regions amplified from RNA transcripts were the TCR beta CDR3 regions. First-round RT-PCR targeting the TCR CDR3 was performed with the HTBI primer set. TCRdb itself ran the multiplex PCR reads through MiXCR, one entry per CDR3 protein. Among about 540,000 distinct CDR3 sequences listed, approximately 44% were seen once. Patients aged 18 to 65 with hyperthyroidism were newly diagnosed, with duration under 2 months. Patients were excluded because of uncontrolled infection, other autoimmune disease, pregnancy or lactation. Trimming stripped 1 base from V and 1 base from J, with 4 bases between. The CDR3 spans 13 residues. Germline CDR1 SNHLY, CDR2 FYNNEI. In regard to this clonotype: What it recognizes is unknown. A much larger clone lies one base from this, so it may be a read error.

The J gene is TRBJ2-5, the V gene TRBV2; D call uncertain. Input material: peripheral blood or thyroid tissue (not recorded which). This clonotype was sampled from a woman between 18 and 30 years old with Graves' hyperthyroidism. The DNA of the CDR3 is TGTGCCAGCAGTGAAGAATCCCAAGAGACCCAGTACTTC. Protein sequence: CASSEESQETQYF.